The source of this TCR beta chain is a study of T cells expressing NK-cell markers (dated by TCRdb to 2018 to 2020). Background on the whole study: TCR beta-chain repertoires were profiled in sorted CD3+CD56+NKG2C+, CD3+CD56+NKG2C- and CD3+CD56-NKG2C+ T-cell subsets from several donors. The libraries were sequenced on Illumina HiSeq 2000/2500, MiSeq or NextSeq, producing 2 x 150 bp reads. Among the eight sequenced donors, only one was HCMV-seronegative, while the other seven were HCMV-seropositive. The study sequenced eight donors, all healthy volunteers chosen at random: three men and five women.

Of note for this clonotype: Its recognized antigen is unknown.

Reads for this sample came from an Illumina HiSeq 2000. The TCR beta cDNA libraries were made using 5'RACE template switching, a step that added both a universal primer site and unique molecular identifiers. Priming for cDNA synthesis came from the TCR beta constant segment, and two successive PCR amplification steps followed. In the authors' own workflow: MIGEC was used to demultiplex reads and group the reads by UMI, and MiTCR was used to assemble and quantify clonotypes. To exclude erroneous sequences, only TCR cDNA sequences supported by at least two reads were retained. Downstream repertoire analysis used the tcR package, and clonotypes were matched across fractions by CDR3 nucleotide sequence plus V segment. VDJmatch was used to annotate antigen specificity against VDJdb, with one amino acid substitution allowed in CDR3. TCRdb reprocessed the sequencing reads and holds a single record per CDR3 protein sequence, with no DNA. What appears here as the V and J calls and clone size reflects TCRdb's work, not the paper's. This sample's records show 500,000 to 600,000 distinct CDR3 sequences. Together, the top ten hold under 4.5% of the sample.

The full study reports these points: Whether the expanded NKG2C-expressing T cell clones were specific for HCMV antigens was left unclear. In more than five donors, the dominant CD3+CD56+NKG2C+ clonotypes were found to rank among the top 10 CD8+ clonotypes and to make up roughly 1.0-7.5% of CD8+ T cells. Those dominant clonotypes were again the most abundant among CD3+CD56-NKG2C+ cells in several donors, at roughly 25-65%.

HCMV-specific IgG was detected in serum with a commercial ELISA kit to determine HCMV serostatus. Ficoll density gradient centrifugation was used to isolate peripheral blood mononuclear cells from blood. The receptor was isolated from a man between 18 and 35 years old in good health. Donor details come from another sample of the same person, matched by shared clones. What was sequenced was blood T cells: a sorted CD56 or NKG2C T cell subset, CD4+ or CD8+ T cells, or bulk PBMC T cells (not recorded which).

The CDR3 sequence is CASSRWVEDEQFF. The chain couples TRBV4-1 to TRBJ2-1. From the cysteine through the phenylalanine, the CDR3 covers 13 amino acids. There is no recorded DNA. CDR1 and CDR2 are read off the germline V gene as MGHRA and YSYEKL.